These 27 T cell receptor beta chains share one sample of origin, sequenced in a study of CD8 T cells in Susac syndrome. Random-hexamer reverse transcription was applied to roughly 0.5 to 1 ug RNA. Each CDR3 protein is one row after TCRdb ran MiXCR on the immunoSEQ multiplex PCR reads. The table lists around 170,000 distinct CDR3 sequences, approximately 94% of them singletons. Sequences were obtained from CD4+ T cells from PBMCs. Source of these receptors: a human donor with Susac syndrome.

V is TRBV7-2 and J is TRBJ2-5, with TRBD1 identical over 7 bases. J lost 5 bases, V lost 5 bases, and 11 bases had no gene match. In germline, CDR1 is SGHTA, CDR2 FQGNSA. There are 15 residues in the CDR3. The CDR3, as DNA: TGTGCCAGCAGCCCTGGGCTCAGGGGGACGGAGACCCAGTACTTC. This gives the protein CASSPGLRGTETQYF. The full variable domain, its missing parts supplied by reference TRBV7-2 and TRBJ2-5, is GAGVSQSPSNKVTEKGKDVELRCDPISGHTALYWYRQSLGQGLEFLIYFQGNSAPDKSGLPSDRFSAERTGGSVSTLTIQRTQQEDSAVYLCASSPGLRGTETQYFGPGTRLLVL.

This sequence joins TRBV3-1 and TRBJ2-1, with a possible D match to TRBD1 (6 bases). Per the germline V gene, CDR1 is LGHDT and CDR2 is YNNKEL (reference sequence). The ends were cut back, 3 bases at V and 12 bases at J, with 18 bases in the middle. This CDR3 contains 14 residues. The CDR3 bases are TGTGCCAGCAGCCATGCCAAACAGGGCTCAGTGCAGTTCTTC. Protein sequence: CASSHAKQGSVQFF.

The gene calls are TRBV20-1 and TRBJ2-7; D is unresolved. The CDR3 covers 15 residues. Germline V lookup: CDR1 DFQATT, CDR2 SNEGSKA (reference sequence). V lost 4 bases to trimming and J lost 7 bases, with 23 bases between them. CDR3 sequence: CSAIPFRPPGTEQYF. In nucleotides, the CDR3 is TGCAGTGCTATCCCCTTCAGGCCCCCTGGTACGGAGCAGTACTTC.

This chain connects TRBV30 to TRBJ2-6; possibly TRBD1 for D (5 bases). This CDR3 contains 16 residues. Deletions cut 0 bases from V and 0 bases from J, with 9 bases between. Germline V gene sequence: CDR1 GTSNPN, CDR2 SVGIG (reference sequence). CDR3 coding DNA: TGTGCCTGGAGTGTCCCCAGGGACTCTGGGGCCAACGTCCTGACTTTC. Residues: CAWSVPRDSGANVLTF.

CDR3 DNA: TGCAGCGTTACAAGAGGGGTAGAGACCCAGTACTTC. Protein product: CSVTRGVETQYF. V is TRBV29-1 and J is TRBJ2-5; D is possibly TRBD1 or TRBD2 (5 bases each). CDR3 length equals 12 residues. The ends were cut back, 5 bases at V and 4 bases at J, with 11 bases in the middle. Germline lookup yields CDR1 SQVTM and CDR2 ANQGSEA.

The rearrangement joins TRBV20-1 to TRBJ1-4; no definite D call. CDR1 DFQATT and CDR2 SNEGSKA come from the germline V gene (reference sequence). The CDR3 covers 14 residues. Deletions cut 3 bases from V and 5 bases from J, with 13 bases between. The CDR3 here is CSASPWQENEKLFF. The CDR3 bases are TGCAGTGCTAGCCCTTGGCAAGAAAATGAAAAACTGTTTTTT.

This clonotype was seen just once. This chain links TRBV9 with TRBJ1-4, with D maybe TRBD1 (6 bases). CDR1 is SGDLS and CDR2 is YYNGEE in the germline V gene. V shed 0 bases and J shed 0 bases, with 9 bases lying between them. The CDR3 length is 16 residues. This CDR3 is CASSVGQASTNEKLFF. The CDR3 coding sequence is TGTGCCAGCAGCGTAGGACAGGCCTCAACTAATGAAAAACTGTTTTTT.

A single count supports this clonotype. The chain recombines TRBV10-3 with TRBJ2-1; 8 nucleotides agree with TRBD2. Trimming at V came to 2 bases and at J to 5 bases, leaving 8 bases not matched to a gene. CDR3 length: 16 residues. Germline V lookup: CDR1 ENHRY, CDR2 SYGVKD. The CDR3 region has the DNA TGTGCCATCAGTGAGCCCCAGCGGGGGCCTGACAATGAGCAGTTCTTC. This encodes CAISEPQRGPDNEQFF.

The V gene is TRBV12-5, the J gene TRBJ2-5; perhaps TRBD2 as D (5 bases). V lost 5 bases, J lost 5 bases, and 15 bases lay in between. The germline CDR1 and CDR2 sequences are LGHNT and FRNRAP. There are 14 residues in the CDR3. CDR3 loop: CASGIGTPGETQYF. CDR3 DNA: TGTGCTAGTGGTATCGGAACACCGGGGGAGACCCAGTACTTC.

The V and J genes are TRBV6-1 and TRBJ2-5; TRBD1 aligns across 9 bases. The CDR3 runs 15 residues. V lost 3 bases and J lost 1; bases outside the gene matches: 3. The germline gives CDR1 MNHNS, CDR2 SASEGT. CDR3 nucleotide sequence: TGTGCCAGCAGTGACACGGACAGGGGCCAAGAGACCCAGTACTTC. Translating it yields CASSDTDRGQETQYF.

The chain combines TRBV2 with TRBJ1-4, with D tentatively TRBD1 (5 bases). CDR1 is SNHLY and CDR2 is FYNNEI in the germline V gene. V lost 7 bases to trimming and J lost 4 bases, with 10 bases between them. The CDR3 sequence is 13 residues long. The CDR3 region is CASNGGFNEKLFF. The CDR3 DNA is TGTGCCAGCAACGGGGGATTTAATGAAAAACTGTTTTTT.

The J gene is TRBJ1-1, the V gene TRBV6-5; D ambiguous. Per germline, CDR1 MNHEY and CDR2 SVGAGI. This CDR3 comprises 13 residues. Trimming left V 5 bases short and J 0 bases short, with 7 bases between. The CDR3 nucleotides read TGTGCCAGCAGTCGAAAATTGAACACTGAAGCTTTCTTT. It is translated as CASSRKLNTEAFF.

The rearrangement links TRBV7-6 to TRBJ2-5; D is perhaps TRBD1 (6 bases). The germline V and J ends were trimmed by 8 bases and 1 base, with 17 bases remaining between them. This CDR3 region has 15 residues. The germline CDR1 and CDR2 sequences are SGHVS and FNYEAQ. CDR3 sequence reads: CASSYPSTGQETQYF. CDR3 nucleotide sequence: TGTGCCAGCTCCTACCCCTCGACAGGCCAAGAGACCCAGTACTTC.

The chain combines TRBV5-6 with TRBJ1-6; no clear D gene. Germline V gives CDR1 SGHDT, CDR2 YYEEEE. V lost 5 bases and J lost 7, with 13 bases in between. The CDR3 runs 14 residues. CDR3 in amino acids: CASSPERANSPLHF. As DNA, the CDR3 is TGTGCCAGCAGTCCCGAGAGGGCGAATTCACCCCTCCACTTT.

V and J are TRBV20-1 and TRBJ2-7; maybe TRBD1 (6 bases). The germline V gene encodes CDR1 DFQATT and CDR2 SNEGSKA (reference sequence). This CDR3 has 14 amino acids. Trimming pared 6 bases from V and 0 bases from J, leaving 15 bases between. This chain's CDR3 is CSATRTAHSYEQYF. As DNA, the CDR3 is TGCAGTGCGACCCGGACAGCCCACTCCTACGAGCAGTACTTC.

This chain connects TRBV19 to TRBJ2-7; 8 nucleotides agree with TRBD1. CDR3 length equals 11 residues. The V gene end was trimmed by 10 bases and the J gene end by 5 bases; junction bases not matched to a gene: 4. CDR1 is LNHDA and CDR2 is SQIVND in the germline V gene (reference sequence). In nucleotides, the CDR3 is TGTGCCACCTCGGACAGGGACGAGCAGTACTTC. Translating gives CATSDRDEQYF.

With regard to this clonotype: At one end, the junction sequence differs from germline, possibly due to a read error. J is TRBJ2-1 and V is TRBV5-1; D tentatively reads TRBD1 or TRBD2 (5 bases each). The CDR3 sequence is 14 residues long. The germline CDR1 and CDR2 sequences are SGHRS and YFSETQ. The CDR3 DNA reads as TGCGCCAGCAGCTTGGGGGGACCACACAACGAGCAGTTCTTC. Its translation is CASSLGGPHNEQFF.

This clonotype was seen just once. The rearrangement uses TRBV29-1 and TRBJ2-1, with TRBD2 matching 9 bases. Germline V CDR1 and CDR2: SQVTM, ANQGSEA. The CDR3 length is 11 residues. V shed 5 bases, J shed 10 bases, and the junction held 3 bases outside the gene matches. This CDR3 reads CSVFSGGEQFF. CDR3 in DNA: TGCAGCGTTTTTAGCGGGGGCGAGCAGTTCTTC.

The CDR3 region is CASSAVQGVTQYF. DNA for the CDR3: TGTGCCAGCAGTGCCGTACAGGGGGTCACGCAGTATTTT. This chain uses TRBV2 with TRBJ2-3; 8 bases are a match to TRBD1. Germline values: CDR1 SNHLY, CDR2 FYNNEI. V lost 4 bases, J lost 9 bases, and 6 bases stayed unmatched. This CDR3 contains 13 residues.

In its sample, this clonotype was seen once. The chain is built from TRBV5-6 and TRBJ1-2; D is undetermined. Germline V CDR1 and CDR2: SGHDT, YYEEEE. Trimming cost V 8 bases and J 6 bases, with 14 bases left between them. CDR3 length equals 12 residues. For the CDR3, the DNA is TGTGCCAGTTTATTCGGGGAGAATGGCTACACCTTC. This sequence encodes CASLFGENGYTF. The full variable domain, its missing parts supplied by reference TRBV5-6 and TRBJ1-2, is DAGVTQSPTHLIKTRGQQVTLRCSPKSGHDTVSWYQQALGQGPQFIFQYYEEEERQRGNFPDRFSGHQFPNYSSELNVNALLLGDSALYLCASLFGENGYTFGSGTRLTVV.

This chain uses TRBV29-1 with TRBJ2-7; D unresolved. CDR1 SQVTM and CDR2 ANQGSEA come from the germline V gene. Trimming shortened V by 6 bases and J by 1 base, and 13 bases separated the two germline ends. The CDR3 runs 13 residues. CDR3 coding DNA: TGCAGCGTGACTGGGGATTCTTCCTACGAGCAGTACTTC. It is translated as CSVTGDSSYEQYF.

The chain is built from TRBV5-4 and TRBJ2-7, with a tentative D call TRBD2 (5 bases). CDR1 is SGHNT and CDR2 is YYREEE in the germline V gene (reference sequence). The CDR3 is 14 residues long. Trimming pared 4 bases from V and 5 bases from J, leaving 16 bases between. The DNA of the CDR3 is TGTGCCAGCAGCCCACCGGGGAGAGAAGACGAGCAGTACTTC. This sequence encodes CASSPPGREDEQYF.

The rearrangement uses TRBV20-1 and TRBJ2-7, with D possibly TRBD1 on 6 matching bases. This CDR3 comprises 13 residues. V gave up 1 base and J gave up 3 bases, with 10 bases separating them. Germline V CDR1 and CDR2: DFQATT, SNEGSKA (reference sequence). CDR3 residues: CSARVGGFYEQYF. The CDR3 coding sequence is TGCAGTGCTAGAGTAGGGGGTTTCTACGAGCAGTACTTC.

The V call is TRBV5-1, the J call TRBJ1-6; 8 bases map to TRBD1. Per the germline V gene, CDR1 is SGHRS and CDR2 is YFSETQ. The CDR3 has 19 residues. V lost 0 bases, J lost 0 bases, and 8 bases stayed unmatched. The CDR3 protein is CASSLVLTGGSSYNSPLHF. The CDR3 bases are TGCGCCAGCAGCTTGGTCTTAACAGGGGGAAGCTCCTATAATTCACCCCTCCACTTT. The whole variable domain, remainder taken from reference TRBV5-1 and TRBJ1-6, is KAGVTQTPRYLIKTRGQQVTLSCSPISGHRSVSWYQQTPGQGLQFLFEYFSETQRNKGNFPGRFSGRQFSNSRSEMNVSTLELGDSALYLCASSLVLTGGSSYNSPLHFGNGTRLTVT.

The V gene is TRBV5-4, the J gene TRBJ2-3; D might be TRBD2 (5 bases). The CDR3 runs to 21 residues. V lost 3 bases, J lost 6 bases, and 35 bases lay in between. CDR1 is SGHNT and CDR2 is YYREEE in the germline V gene (reference sequence). DNA of the CDR3: TGTGCCAGCAGCTCTGGGAGTCGCGTTAGCCTCTCCTCGAACCCCACCGATACGCAGTATTTT. This gives the protein CASSSGSRVSLSSNPTDTQYF. The full variable domain, rest sourced from reference TRBV5-4 and TRBJ2-3, is ETGVTQSPTHLIKTRGQQVTLRCSSQSGHNTVSWYQQALGQGPQFIFQYYREEENGRGNFPPRFSGLQFPNYSSELNVNALELDDSALYLCASSSGSRVSLSSNPTDTQYFGPGTRLTVL.

The gene calls are TRBV5-1 and TRBJ1-2; 12 nucleotides line up with TRBD1. This CDR3 has 18 amino acids. The germline V gene has CDR1 SGHRS and CDR2 YFSETQ. Germline trimming cut 5 bases from V and 3 bases from J; bases unmatched to any gene: 14. The CDR3 region has the DNA TGCGCCAGCAGACCGAACCGGGACAGGGGGCTCGGCGACTATGGCTACACCTTC. It is translated as CASRPNRDRGLGDYGYTF.

V gene TRBV6-5 combines with J gene TRBJ2-5, with TRBD2 matching 10 bases. The CDR3 runs to 13 residues. V was clipped by 6 bases and J by 4 bases; unmatched bases: 2. Germline-derived CDR1 and CDR2 are MNHEY and SVGAGI. CDR3 loop: CASRRTSGETQYF. The CDR3 DNA follows: TGTGCCAGCAGACGGACTAGCGGAGAGACCCAGTACTTC.